This T cell receptor beta chain was identified during a study of cytomegalovirus exposure and HLA in healthy donors. Comments on this clone: Its antigen is as yet unknown.

The CDR3 is 15 amino acids. The germline V gene encodes CDR1 ENHRY and CDR2 SYGVKD. The junction had 1 base not matched to a gene; V was cut back by 6 bases and J by 1 base. Primers for the PCR totalled 60 Vbeta and 13 Jbeta. Clones were read by immunoSEQ multiplex PCR, and TCRdb kept only the in-frame ones, dropping some. The data hold over 90,000 clones, with 50% to 80% observed a single time. Whole-study findings and limits: Across donors, most TCRs were seen rarely, yet some public ones were widespread. There were 150 to 200 TCR beta chains listed as cytomegalovirus-associated. The study carried out a later analysis of TCR beta sequences. It associated approximately 17,000 of them with specific HLA alleles at a false discovery rate of 0.05.

This clonotype originated in a man between 60 and 70 years old in good health and CMV-seronegative. The V gene is TRBV10-3, the J gene TRBJ2-1; 12 bases map to TRBD1. Sequenced material: PBMCs. CDR3 coding DNA: TGTGCCATCAGGGGACAGGGGGCATCCTACAATGAGCAGTTCTTC. This codes for CAIRGQGASYNEQFF.